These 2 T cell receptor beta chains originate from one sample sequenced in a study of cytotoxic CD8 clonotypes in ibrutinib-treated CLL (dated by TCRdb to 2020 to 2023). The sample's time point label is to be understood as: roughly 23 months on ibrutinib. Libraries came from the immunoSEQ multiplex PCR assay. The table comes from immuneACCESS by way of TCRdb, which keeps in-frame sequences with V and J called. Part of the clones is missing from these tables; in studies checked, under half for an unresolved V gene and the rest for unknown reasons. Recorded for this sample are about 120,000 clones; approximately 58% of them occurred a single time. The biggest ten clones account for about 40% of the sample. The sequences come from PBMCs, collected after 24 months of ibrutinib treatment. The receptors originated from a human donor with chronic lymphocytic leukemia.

CDR3 coding DNA: TGTGCCAGCAGGAGGGGCTGGGAGCAGTACTTC. Its translation is CASRRGWEQYF. The V gene is TRBV25-1, the J gene TRBJ2-7; perhaps D is TRBD1 or TRBD2 (5 bases each). V shed 6 bases and J shed 7 bases, with 10 bases lying between them. The CDR3 is made up of 11 amino acids. Looked up from germline, CDR1 is MGHDK and CDR2 is SYGVNS.

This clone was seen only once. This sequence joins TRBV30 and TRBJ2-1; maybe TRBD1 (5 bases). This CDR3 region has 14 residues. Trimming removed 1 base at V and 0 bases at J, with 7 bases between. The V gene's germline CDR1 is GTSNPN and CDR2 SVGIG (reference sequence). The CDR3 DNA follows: TGTGCCTGGAGTGGGGGCAGCTCCTACAATGAGCAGTTCTTC. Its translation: CAWSGGSSYNEQFF.